This T cell receptor beta chain was recorded in a study of regulatory T cells in long-lasting Graves disease. Findings and caveats of the study: The analysis examined peripheral blood only and excluded thyroid tissue.

CDR3 length: 15 residues. Germline values: CDR1 SGHAT, CDR2 FQNNGV. The time point here: newly diagnosed GD, antithyroid drugs for less than 3 months. RNA extracted from PBMCs served as the sequencing template. The authors diagnosed Graves' disease using American Thyroid Association guidelines. iRepertoire HTBI primers and Arm-PCR of CDR3 regions built TCR beta libraries. TCRdb re-called the multiplex PCR reads through MiXCR, storing one row per CDR3 protein. The sample holds approximately 470,000 distinct CDR3 sequences, around 15% seen once. With respect to this clonotype: Its antigen is as yet unknown. A far larger clone is off by one base, so a read error is likely.

This sample also belongs to another study, concerning T cells in Graves' hyperthyroidism and ophthalmopathy. As that study records: The HTBI primer set served for first-round RT-PCR of the TCR CDR3.

Material: peripheral blood mononuclear cells (PBMCs), obtained at new diagnosis, from a patient treated with antithyroid drugs. V gene TRBV11-2 combines with J gene TRBJ2-3; maybe TRBD2 (6 bases). The closer fit of TRBJ2-7 to the DNA end suggests the J call may be wrong. The receptor's source is a man in his forties or fifties with Graves disease. Here the CDR3 reads CTSSSYGGVRNEQYF. CDR3 bases: TGTACCAGCAGCTCATATGGAGGGGTTAGGAACGAGCAGTACTTC.